This TCR beta chain was sequenced during a study of PD-1 blockade in classical Hodgkin lymphoma. Per the germline V gene, CDR1 is GTSNPN and CDR2 is SVGIG (reference sequence). Trimming removed 2 bases from V and 9 bases from J, with 17 bases in between. This CDR3 has 14 amino acids. This clone was observed a handful of times. Its target is unknown. Relapse was seen in all patients after autologous stem cell transplantation, and brentuximab vedotin exposure was variable. Measured with immunoSEQ multiplex PCR; TCRdb has only the in-frame clones, and not every one. The table includes some 22,000 clones, around 80% detected once. Study conclusions and caveats: TCR diversity in CD4+, not CD8+, cells rose significantly by C4D1. Baseline diversity was lower in partial responders and progressors than complete responders. Later analyses included only patients treated at least 1 year post-ASCT.

Sequencing was performed on peripheral blood mononuclear cells (PBMCs), taken before the second cycle of nivolumab. The rearrangement uses TRBV30 and TRBJ2-1; D is uncertain. The origin of this receptor is a human donor with classical Hodgkin lymphoma. CDR3 in DNA: TGTGCCTGGAGTCTATCGTATTGGCTGACTGAGCAGTTCTTC. It codes for CAWSLSYWLTEQFF.